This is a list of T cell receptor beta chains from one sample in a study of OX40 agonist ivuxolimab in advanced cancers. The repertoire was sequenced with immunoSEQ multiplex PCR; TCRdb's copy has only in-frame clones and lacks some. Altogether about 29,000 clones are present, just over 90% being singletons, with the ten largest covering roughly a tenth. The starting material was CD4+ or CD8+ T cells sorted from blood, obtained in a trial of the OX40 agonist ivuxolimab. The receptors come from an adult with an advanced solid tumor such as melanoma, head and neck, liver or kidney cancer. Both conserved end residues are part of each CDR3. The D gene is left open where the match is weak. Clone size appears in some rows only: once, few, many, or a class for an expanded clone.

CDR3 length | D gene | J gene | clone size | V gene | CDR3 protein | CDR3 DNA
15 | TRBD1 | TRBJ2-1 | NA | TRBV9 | CASSPSGTAYNEQFF | TGTGCCAGCAGCCCGTCTGGGACAGCTTACAATGAGCAGTTCTTC
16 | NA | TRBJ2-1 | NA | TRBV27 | CASSLDILSSYNEQFF | TGTGCCAGCAGCTTGGACATACTGAGCTCCTACAATGAGCAGTTCTTC
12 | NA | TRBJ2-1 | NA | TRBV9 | CASSVAGNEQFF | TGTGCCAGCAGCGTAGCTGGTAATGAGCAGTTCTTC
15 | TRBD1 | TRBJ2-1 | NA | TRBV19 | CASSIGQGPFHEQFF | TGTGCCAGTAGTATTGGACAGGGACCTTTCCATGAGCAGTTCTTC
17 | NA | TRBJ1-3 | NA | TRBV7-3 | CASSLTGGTREGNTIYF | TGTGCCAGCAGCTTGACTGGTGGGACACGCGAAGGAAACACCATATATTTT
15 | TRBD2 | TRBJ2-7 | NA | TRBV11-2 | CASSLELADNYEQYF | TGTGCCAGCAGCTTAGAACTAGCGGACAACTACGAGCAGTACTTC
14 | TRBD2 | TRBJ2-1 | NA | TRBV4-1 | CASSQRGDYNEQFF | TGCGCCAGCAGCCAGCGGGGGGACTACAATGAGCAGTTCTTC
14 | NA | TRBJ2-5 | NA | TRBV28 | CASSLRLAPETQYF | TGTGCCAGCAGTTTAAGGCTAGCCCCCGAGACCCAGTACTTC
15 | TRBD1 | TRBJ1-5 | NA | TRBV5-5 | CASSLGTVSNQPQHF | TGTGCCAGCAGCTTAGGGACAGTTAGCAATCAGCCCCAGCATTTT
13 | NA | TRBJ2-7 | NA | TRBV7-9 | CASSTTTYYEQYF | TGTGCCAGCAGCACTACGACTTACTACGAGCAGTACTTC
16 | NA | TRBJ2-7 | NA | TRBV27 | CASSPSQGSNSYEQYF | TGTGCCAGCAGTCCGTCACAGGGCTCGAATTCCTACGAGCAGTACTTC
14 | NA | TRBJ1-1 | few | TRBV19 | CASSIEAENTEAFF | TGTGCCAGTAGTATTGAGGCAGAGAACACTGAAGCTTTCTTT
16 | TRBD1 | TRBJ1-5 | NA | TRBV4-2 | CASSRPGQGAYQPQHF | TGTGCCAGCAGCCGCCCGGGACAGGGGGCCTATCAGCCCCAGCATTTT
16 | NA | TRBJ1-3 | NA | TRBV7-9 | CASSQGTASSGNTIYF | TGCGCCAGCAGCCAAGGGACTGCGAGCTCTGGAAACACCATATATTTT
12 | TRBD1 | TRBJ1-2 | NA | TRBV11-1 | CASSLTGGGYTF | TGTGCCAGCAGCTTGACAGGGGGAGGCTACACCTTC
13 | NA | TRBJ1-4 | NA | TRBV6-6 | CASSWAPREKLFF | TGTGCCAGCAGTTGGGCCCCACGAGAAAAACTGTTTTTT
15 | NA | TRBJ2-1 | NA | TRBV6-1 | CASSEWAGAKDEQFF | TGTGCCAGCAGTGAATGGGCAGGAGCGAAGGATGAGCAGTTCTTC
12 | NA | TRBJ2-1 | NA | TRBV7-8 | CASSLFVNEQFF | TGTGCCAGCAGCTTATTTGTCAATGAGCAGTTCTTC
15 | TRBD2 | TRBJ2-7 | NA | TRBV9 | CASSVGTSGSYEQYF | TGTGCCAGCAGCGTTGGGACTAGCGGGTCCTACGAGCAGTACTTC
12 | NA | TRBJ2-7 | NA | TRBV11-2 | CASSSVGYEQYF | TGTGCCAGCAGCTCCGTAGGCTACGAGCAGTACTTC
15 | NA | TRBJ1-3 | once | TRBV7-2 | CASSSGGFSGNTIYF | TGTGCCAGCAGCTCTGGGGGGTTCTCTGGAAACACCATATATTTT
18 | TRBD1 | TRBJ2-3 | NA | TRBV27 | CASSSPGTGSYFTDTQYF | TGTGCCAGCAGTTCCCCCGGGACAGGGTCCTATTTCACAGATACGCAGTATTTT
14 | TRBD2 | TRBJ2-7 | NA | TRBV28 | CASSSSGSRYEQYF | TGTGCCAGCAGTTCTAGCGGGAGTAGGTACGAGCAGTACTTC
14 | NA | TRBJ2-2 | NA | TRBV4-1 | CASSQGSGTGELFF | TGCGCCAGCAGCCAGGGGTCTGGCACCGGGGAGCTGTTTTTT
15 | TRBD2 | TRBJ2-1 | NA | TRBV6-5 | CASSRIPGLAGEQFF | TGTGCCAGCAGTCGCATACCGGGACTAGCGGGCGAGCAGTTCTTC
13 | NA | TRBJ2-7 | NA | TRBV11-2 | CATRRGLSYEQYF | TGTGCCACGAGGCGGGGACTTTCCTACGAGCAGTACTTC
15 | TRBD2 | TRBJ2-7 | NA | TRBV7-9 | CASSLVAGGIDEQYF | TGTGCCAGCAGCTTAGTAGCGGGGGGTATTGACGAGCAGTACTTC
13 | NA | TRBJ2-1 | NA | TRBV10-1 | CASSEAVGNEQFF | TGCGCCAGCAGTGAGGCGGTGGGAAATGAGCAGTTCTTC
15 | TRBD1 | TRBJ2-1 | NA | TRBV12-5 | CASGQGQGSKDEQFF | TGTGCTAGTGGTCAAGGACAGGGGAGTAAGGATGAGCAGTTCTTC
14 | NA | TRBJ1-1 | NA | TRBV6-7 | CASSQDRRNTEAFF | TGTGCCAGCAGCCAAGACAGGAGAAACACTGAAGCTTTCTTT
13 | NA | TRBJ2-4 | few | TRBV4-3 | CASSQGTKNIQYF | TGCGCCAGCAGCCAGGGGACCAAAAACATTCAGTACTTC
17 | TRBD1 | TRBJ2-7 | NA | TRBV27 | CASSLLYGTGGSYEQYF | TGTGCCAGCAGTTTATTATACGGGACAGGGGGCTCCTACGAGCAGTACTTC
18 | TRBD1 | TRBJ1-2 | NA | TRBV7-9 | CASSSGQGIPLGLYGYTF | TGTGCCAGCAGCTCAGGACAGGGTATCCCATTGGGCCTCTATGGCTACACCTTC
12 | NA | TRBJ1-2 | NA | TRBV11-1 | CASSQTVDGYTF | TGTGCCAGCAGTCAGACAGTCGATGGCTACACCTTC
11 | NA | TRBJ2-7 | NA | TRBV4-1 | CASSPGAEQYF | TGCGCCAGCAGCCCAGGGGCCGAGCAGTACTTC
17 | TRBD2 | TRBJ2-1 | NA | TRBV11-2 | CASSRLSSGRVWDEQFF | TGTGCCAGCAGCCGTTTGTCTAGCGGGAGAGTTTGGGATGAGCAGTTCTTC
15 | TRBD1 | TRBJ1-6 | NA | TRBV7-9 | CASSPLGQGNSPLHF | TGTGCCAGCAGCCCTCTGGGACAGGGGAATTCACCCCTCCACTTT
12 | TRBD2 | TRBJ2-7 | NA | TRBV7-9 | CASSWGGYEQYF | TGTGCCAGCAGCTGGGGGGGATACGAGCAGTACTTC
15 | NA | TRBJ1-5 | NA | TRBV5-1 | CASSFGQGDNQPQHF | TGCGCCAGCAGCTTTGGCCAGGGTGACAATCAGCCCCAGCATTTT
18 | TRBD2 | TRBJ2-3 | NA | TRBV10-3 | CAISGRLAGGPGTDTQYF | TGTGCCATCAGCGGGAGACTAGCGGGGGGGCCGGGCACAGATACGCAGTATTTT
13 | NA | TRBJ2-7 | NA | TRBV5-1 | CASSPDSSYEQYF | TGCGCCAGCAGCCCGGACAGTTCCTACGAGCAGTACTTC
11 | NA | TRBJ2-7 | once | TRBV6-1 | CASSETWEQYF | TGTGCCAGCAGTGAAACTTGGGAGCAGTACTTC
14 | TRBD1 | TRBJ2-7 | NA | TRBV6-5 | CASRNRDRSYEQYF | TGTGCCAGCAGGAATAGGGACAGGAGCTACGAGCAGTACTTC
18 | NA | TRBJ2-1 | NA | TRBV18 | CASSPEGLFRTFYNEQFF | TGTGCCAGCTCACCTGAGGGTCTTTTCCGAACTTTTTACAATGAGCAGTTCTTC
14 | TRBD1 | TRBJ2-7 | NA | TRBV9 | CASSVGDRGYEQYF | TGTGCCAGCAGCGTAGGGGACAGGGGTTACGAGCAGTACTTC
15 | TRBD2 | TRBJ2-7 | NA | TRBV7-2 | CASSSIAGGPYEQYF | TGTGCCAGCAGCTCAATAGCGGGAGGCCCCTACGAGCAGTACTTC
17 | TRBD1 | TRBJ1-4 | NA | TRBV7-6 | CASSPLLTGEENEKLFF | TGTGCCAGCAGCCCACTACTTACAGGGGAAGAAAATGAAAAACTGTTTTTT
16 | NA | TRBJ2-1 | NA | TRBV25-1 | CASSEYEGTISNEQFF | TGTGCCAGCAGTGAATACGAGGGTACTATTAGCAATGAGCAGTTCTTC
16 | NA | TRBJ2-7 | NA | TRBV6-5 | CASSYGGGGISYEQYF | TGTGCCAGCAGTTACGGGGGCGGAGGGATATCCTACGAGCAGTACTTC
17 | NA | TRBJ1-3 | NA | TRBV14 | CASSQDSQGPRRNTIYF | TGTGCCAGCAGCCAAGATAGTCAGGGTCCAAGGAGAAACACCATATATTTT
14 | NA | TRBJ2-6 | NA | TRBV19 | CASSKSSGANVLTF | TGTGCCAGTAGTAAGAGCTCTGGGGCCAACGTCCTGACTTTC
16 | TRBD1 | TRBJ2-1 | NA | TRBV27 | CASSFSPGTGDNEQFF | TGTGCCAGCAGTTTTTCCCCCGGGACAGGGGATAATGAGCAGTTCTTC
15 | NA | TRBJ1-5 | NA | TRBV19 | CASSIRGSPNQPQHF | TGTGCCAGTAGTATACGTGGCAGCCCCAATCAGCCCCAGCATTTT
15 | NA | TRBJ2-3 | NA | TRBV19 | CASSIGASGTDTQYF | TGTGCCAGTAGTATAGGAGCATCCGGCACAGATACGCAGTATTTT
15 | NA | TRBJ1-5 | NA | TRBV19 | CATSWGGLSNQPQHF | TGTGCCACATCCTGGGGGGGGTTGAGCAATCAGCCCCAGCATTTT
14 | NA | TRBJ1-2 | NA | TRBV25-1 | CASKGGGWNYGYTF | TGTGCCAGCAAGGGCGGGGGCTGGAACTATGGCTACACCTTC
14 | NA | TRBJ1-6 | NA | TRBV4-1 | CASSQDPDSRALHF | TGCGCCAGCAGCCAAGATCCCGACAGCCGGGCCCTCCACTTT
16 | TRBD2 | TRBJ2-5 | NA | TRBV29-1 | CSVEGLAGRYQETQYF | TGCAGCGTTGAAGGGCTAGCGGGGAGATACCAAGAGACCCAGTACTTC
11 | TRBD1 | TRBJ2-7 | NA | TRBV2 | CASRGTVEQYF | TGTGCCAGCAGAGGGACAGTCGAGCAGTACTTC
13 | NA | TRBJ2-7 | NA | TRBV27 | CASSLSQAYEQYF | TGTGCCAGCAGTTTATCTCAGGCGTACGAGCAGTACTTC